Shown below are 17 T cell receptor beta chains from a single sample sequenced in a study of T-cell memory formation after mild COVID-19. Each CDR3 protein gets one entry after TCRdb re-called the 5' RACE reads with MiXCR. This repertoire shows fewer than 500,000 distinct CDR3 sequences, around a quarter found once; its top ten account for approximately 13%. The sequenced sample was PBMCs or a T cell subset sorted from them (not recorded which). The receptor source for this set is an adult woman who had mild COVID-19 (a few samples of this study predate the infection). Cell type and time point are not known.

This chain connects TRBV11-3 to TRBJ2-1; 14 positions match TRBD2. CDR3 length: 16 amino acids. V was pared by 5 bases and J by 10 bases, with 10 bases of the junction left unmatched. CDR1 SGHNT and CDR2 YENEEA come from the germline V gene. The CDR3 reads CASSPGTSGSTGEQFF. CDR3 nucleotide sequence: TGTGCCAGCAGCCCCGGGACTAGCGGGAGTACTGGGGAGCAGTTCTTC.

This clonotype was seen a few times. V and J are TRBV12-3 or TRBV12-4 and TRBJ1-1, with no clear D. Trimming stripped 5 bases from V and 1 base from J, with 14 bases between. This CDR3 contains 15 residues. The CDR3 sequence: CASSLRDTRNTEAFF. The CDR3, as DNA: TGTGCCAGCAGTCTGAGGGATACAAGGAACACTGAAGCTTTCTTT.

V usage is TRBV9 and J usage is TRBJ2-1, with D unresolved. Trimming removed 0 bases at V and 2 bases at J, with 12 bases between. From germline, CDR1 is SGDLS and CDR2 YYNGEE. This CDR3 spans 16 amino acids. The CDR3 loop is CASSVEWSFAYNEQFF. The CDR3 DNA sequence: TGTGCCAGCAGCGTAGAGTGGAGTTTCGCCTACAATGAGCAGTTCTTC.

This chain uses TRBV9 with TRBJ2-2; 7 bases match TRBD2. The V segment lost 1 base and the J segment 5 bases; nucleotides outside the gene matches: 5. Per the germline V gene, CDR1 is SGDLS and CDR2 is YYNGEE. The CDR3 totals 15 residues. The CDR3 bases are TGTGCCAGCAGCGTAAACGTGGGGGGGACCGGGGAGCTGTTTTTT. This translates into CASSVNVGGTGELFF. Looking up the rest from reference TRBV9 and TRBJ2-2 gives the full variable domain: DSGVTQTPKHLITATGQRVTLRCSPRSGDLSVYWYQQSLDQGLQFLIQYYNGEERAKGNILERFSAQQFPDLHSELNLSSLELGDSALYFCASSVNVGGTGELFFGEGSRLTVL.

This clonotype has ten or more counts. The chain employs TRBV6-5 and TRBJ1-5, with unresolved D. The V end was cut by 5 bases, the J end by 4 bases, with 9 bases between. This CDR3 has 13 residues. The germline V gene has CDR1 MNHEY and CDR2 SVGAGI. The CDR3 DNA follows: TGTGCCAGCAGTACCCAGCAAAATCAGCCCCAGCATTTT. Translating gives CASSTQQNQPQHF.

The chain employs TRBV19 and TRBJ2-1; unclear D gene. Trimming removed 1 base from V and 8 bases from J, with 9 bases in between. The CDR3 length is 13 residues. CDR1 and CDR2 (germline): LNHDA, SQIVND (reference sequence). CDR3 sequence: CASSIAPGYEQFF. The CDR3 DNA follows: TGTGCCAGTAGTATAGCCCCCGGTTATGAGCAGTTCTTC.

The V gene is TRBV29-1, the J gene TRBJ2-2; 7 bases align to TRBD1. Germline CDR1 SQVTM, CDR2 ANQGSEA. V trimming: 8 bases; J trimming: 5 bases; junction bases outside the gene matches: 8. CDR3 length: 13 amino acids. The CDR3 is CSTLTGKTGELFF. The DNA of the CDR3 is TGCAGCACTCTGACAGGGAAGACCGGGGAGCTGTTTTTT.

This chain links TRBV7-9 with TRBJ1-2, with 7 positions matching TRBD1. With V trimmed by 3 bases and J by 5 bases, 6 bases remained unmatched. There are 14 residues in the CDR3. The germline V gene has CDR1 SEHNR and CDR2 FQNEAQ (reference sequence). CDR3 bases: TGTGCCAGCAGCTTCCCGGGACAGAAATATGGCTACACCTTC. Residues: CASSFPGQKYGYTF.

Only a few counts were recorded for this clonotype. The chain employs TRBV20-1 and TRBJ1-5; D is uncertain. From germline, CDR1 is DFQATT and CDR2 SNEGSKA (reference sequence). The ends were cut back, 5 bases at V and 5 bases at J, with 16 bases in the middle. This CDR3 comprises 14 residues. The CDR3 here is CSALSPTRDQPQHF. DNA for the CDR3: TGCAGTGCTCTTTCCCCGACACGAGATCAGCCCCAGCATTTT.

This clonotype was observed at least ten times. V and J are TRBV5-1 and TRBJ2-3; D not resolved. V shed 3 bases and J shed 2 bases, with 7 bases lying between them. Germline V lookup: CDR1 SGHRS, CDR2 YFSETQ. The length of the CDR3 is 13 residues. The CDR3 reads CASSSQVTDTQYF. The CDR3 nucleotides read TGCGCCAGCAGCTCACAAGTCACAGATACGCAGTATTTT. The whole variable domain, remainder taken from reference TRBV5-1 and TRBJ2-3, is KAGVTQTPRYLIKTRGQQVTLSCSPISGHRSVSWYQQTPGQGLQFLFEYFSETQRNKGNFPGRFSGRQFSNSRSEMNVSTLELGDSALYLCASSSQVTDTQYFGPGTRLTVL.

This chain uses TRBV5-6 with TRBJ2-3; 7 nucleotides agree with TRBD1. Germline CDR1 and CDR2: SGHDT and YYEEEE. This CDR3 contains 15 residues. Germline trimming cut 1 base from V and 6 bases from J; bases unmatched to any gene: 8. For the CDR3, the DNA is TGTGCCAGCAGCTTGTGGGACAGTGAGTTTGATACGCAGTATTTT. Translation: CASSLWDSEFDTQYF.

The chain carries TRBV6-2 or TRBV6-3 and TRBJ2-7; 9 bases match TRBD2. The CDR3 consists of 15 residues. After removal of 5 bases from V and 5 bases from J, the junction contained 10 bases not matched to a gene. CDR1 and CDR2 from the germline V gene are MNHEY and SVGEGT. This CDR3 is CASSGLASQLDEQYF. The CDR3 DNA reads TGTGCCAGCAGTGGACTAGCGTCTCAATTGGACGAGCAGTACTTC.

This chain joins TRBV9 and TRBJ2-1; 10 positions match TRBD2. CDR3 size: 15 residues. CDR1 and CDR2 (germline): SGDLS, YYNGEE. The trim removed 3 bases at V and 3 bases at J, leaving 3 bases unmatched. The CDR3 DNA sequence: TGTGCCAGCAGCGGATCTAGCGGGGGCTACAATGAGCAGTTCTTC. It is translated as CASSGSSGGYNEQFF.

This clonotype occurred a few times. The chain is built from TRBV15 and TRBJ1-5; 10 bases fit TRBD1. V gave up 1 base and J gave up 4 bases; unmatched junction bases: 1. Per the germline V gene, CDR1 is LNHNV and CDR2 is YYDKDF (reference sequence). This CDR3 is built from 15 residues. The CDR3 spells CATSRGTGGNQPQHF. The CDR3, as DNA: TGTGCCACCAGCAGAGGGACAGGGGGAAATCAGCCCCAGCATTTT.

The chain combines TRBV24-1 with TRBJ2-1; tentative D call: TRBD2 (6 bases). The germline CDR1 and CDR2 sequences are KGHDR and SFDVKD. Trimming shortened V by 0 bases and J by 4 bases, and 24 bases separated the two germline ends. This CDR3 spans 20 amino acids. The CDR3 DNA follows: TGTGCCACCAGTGATTTGAGGGCCTCCTCGCGGGGAGGAGGATACAATGAGCAGTTCTTC. It specifies CATSDLRASSRGGGYNEQFF.

The rearrangement joins TRBV9 to TRBJ1-1; D is undetermined. The length of the CDR3 is 13 residues. Germline CDR1 is SGDLS and CDR2 is YYNGEE. The V gene lost 7 bases and the J gene lost 2 bases, with 12 bases spanning the gap. The CDR3 here is CASSSGFNTEAFF. CDR3 in DNA: TGTGCCAGCTCTTCGGGTTTTAACACTGAAGCTTTCTTT. Filled out from reference TRBV9 and TRBJ1-1, the complete variable domain reads DSGVTQTPKHLITATGQRVTLRCSPRSGDLSVYWYQQSLDQGLQFLIQYYNGEERAKGNILERFSAQQFPDLHSELNLSSLELGDSALYFCASSSGFNTEAFFGQGTRLTVV.

This clonotype was detected only a few times. The chain links TRBV12-3 or TRBV12-4 to TRBJ1-3; tentatively, D is TRBD1 (6 bases). The CDR3 is 15 amino acids. Trimming removed 5 bases from V and 4 bases from J, with 15 bases in between. Written as DNA, the CDR3 is TGTGCCAGCAGTGATACAGGGCCCCGGGGAAACACCATATATTTT. Amino acids: CASSDTGPRGNTIYF.